This T cell receptor beta chain was documented in a study of control samples from healthy donors and cancer patients. V lost 3 bases and J lost 9; bases outside the gene matches: 9. The CDR3 length is 15 residues. Germline-derived CDR1 and CDR2 are PRHDT and FYEKMQ (reference sequence). TCRdb keeps only in-frame clones here, not all; method: immunoSEQ multiplex PCR. The top ten clones hold more than 3.5% of a sample with around 55,000 clones, roughly 87% of them seen once. The chain is built from TRBV13 and TRBJ2-1, with 9 positions matching TRBD2. The clonotype was recovered from a man aged 50-60 years in good health. The sequenced sample consisted of blood. The CDR3 bases are TGTGCCAGCAGCTTCGGAGGGGCTAGCGGGATTGAGCAGTTCTTC. It codes for CASSFGGASGIEQFF.